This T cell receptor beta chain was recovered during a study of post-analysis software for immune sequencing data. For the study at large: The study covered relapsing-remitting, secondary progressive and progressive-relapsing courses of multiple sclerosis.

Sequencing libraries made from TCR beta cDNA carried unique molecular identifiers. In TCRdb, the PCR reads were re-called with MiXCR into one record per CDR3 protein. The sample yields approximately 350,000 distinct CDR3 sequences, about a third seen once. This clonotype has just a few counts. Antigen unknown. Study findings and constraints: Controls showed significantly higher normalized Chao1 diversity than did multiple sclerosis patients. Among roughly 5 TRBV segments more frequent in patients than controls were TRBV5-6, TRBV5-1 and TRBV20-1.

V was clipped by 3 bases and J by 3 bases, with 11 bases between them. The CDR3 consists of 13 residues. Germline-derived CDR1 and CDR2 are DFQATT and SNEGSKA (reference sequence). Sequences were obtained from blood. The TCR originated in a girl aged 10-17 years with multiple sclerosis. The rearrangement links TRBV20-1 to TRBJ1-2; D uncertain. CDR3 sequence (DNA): TGCAGTGCTAGGAATACGGAATACTATGGCTACACCTTC. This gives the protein CSARNTEYYGYTF.